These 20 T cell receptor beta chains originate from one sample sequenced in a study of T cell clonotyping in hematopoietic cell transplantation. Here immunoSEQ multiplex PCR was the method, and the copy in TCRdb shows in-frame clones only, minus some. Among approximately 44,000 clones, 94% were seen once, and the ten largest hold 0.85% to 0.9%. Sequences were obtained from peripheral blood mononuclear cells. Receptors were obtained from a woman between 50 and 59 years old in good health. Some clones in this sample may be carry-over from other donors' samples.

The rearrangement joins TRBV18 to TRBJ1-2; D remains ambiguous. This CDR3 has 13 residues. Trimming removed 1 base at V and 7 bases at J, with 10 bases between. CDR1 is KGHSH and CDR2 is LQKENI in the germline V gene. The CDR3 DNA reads TGTGCCAGCTCACCACTTAGGGAGGGTGGCTACACCTTC. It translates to CASSPLREGGYTF. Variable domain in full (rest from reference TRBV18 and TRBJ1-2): NAGVMQNPRHLVRRRGQEARLRCSPMKGHSHVYWYRQLPEEGLKFMVYLQKENIIDESGMPKERFSAEFPKEGPSILRIQQVVRGDSAAYFCASSPLREGGYTFGSGTRLTVV.

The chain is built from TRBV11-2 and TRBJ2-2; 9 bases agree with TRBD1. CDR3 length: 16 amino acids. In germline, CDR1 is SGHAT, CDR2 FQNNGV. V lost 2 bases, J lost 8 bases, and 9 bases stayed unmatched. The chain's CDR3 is CASSLPGTGLIGELFF. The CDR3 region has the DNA TGTGCCAGCAGCTTACCCGGGACAGGGTTAATAGGGGAGCTGTTTTTT.

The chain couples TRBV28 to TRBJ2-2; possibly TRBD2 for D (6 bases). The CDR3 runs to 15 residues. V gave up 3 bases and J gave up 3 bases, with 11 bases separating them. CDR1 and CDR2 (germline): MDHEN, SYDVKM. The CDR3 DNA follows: TGTGCCAGCAGTTTTGGGTGGGGGGACACCGGGGAGCTGTTTTTT. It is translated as CASSFGWGDTGELFF.

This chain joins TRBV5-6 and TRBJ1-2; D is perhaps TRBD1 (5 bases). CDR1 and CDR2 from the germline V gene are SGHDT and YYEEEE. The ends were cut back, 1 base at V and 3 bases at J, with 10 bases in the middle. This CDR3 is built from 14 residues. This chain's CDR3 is CASSLTGTHYGYTF. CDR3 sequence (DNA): TGTGCCAGCAGCTTGACAGGAACTCACTATGGCTACACCTTC.

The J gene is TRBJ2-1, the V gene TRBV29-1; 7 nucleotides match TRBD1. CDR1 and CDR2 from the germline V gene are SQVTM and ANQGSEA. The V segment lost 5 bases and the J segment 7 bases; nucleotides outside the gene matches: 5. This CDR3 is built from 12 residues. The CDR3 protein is CSVSTGRNEQFF. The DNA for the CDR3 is TGCAGCGTTTCGACAGGGCGGAATGAGCAGTTCTTC.

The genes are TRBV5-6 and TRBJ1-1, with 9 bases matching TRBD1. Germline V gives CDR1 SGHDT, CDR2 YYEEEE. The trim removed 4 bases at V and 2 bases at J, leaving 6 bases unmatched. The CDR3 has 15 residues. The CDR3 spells CASSALGQGNTEAFF. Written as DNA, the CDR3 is TGTGCCAGCAGCGCCCTGGGACAGGGCAACACTGAAGCTTTCTTT.

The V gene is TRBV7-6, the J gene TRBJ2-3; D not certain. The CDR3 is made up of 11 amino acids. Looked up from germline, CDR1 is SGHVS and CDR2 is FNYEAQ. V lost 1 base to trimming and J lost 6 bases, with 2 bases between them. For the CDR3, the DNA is TGTGCCAGCAGCTTAGTCGATACGCAGTATTTT. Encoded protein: CASSLVDTQYF.

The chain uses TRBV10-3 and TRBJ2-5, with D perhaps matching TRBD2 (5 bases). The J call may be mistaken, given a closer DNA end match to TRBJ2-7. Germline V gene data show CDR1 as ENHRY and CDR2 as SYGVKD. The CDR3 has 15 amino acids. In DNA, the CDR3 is TGTGCCATCAGTGAACAGTACGGGAAAGCCTACGAGCAGTACTTC. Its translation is CAISEQYGKAYEQYF.

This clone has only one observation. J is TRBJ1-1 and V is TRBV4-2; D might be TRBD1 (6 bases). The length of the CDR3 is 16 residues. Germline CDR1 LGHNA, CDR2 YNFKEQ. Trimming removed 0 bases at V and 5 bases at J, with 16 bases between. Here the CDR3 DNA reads TGTGCCAGCAGCCAAGATCGCGGGGGGCTGGATACTGAAGCTTTCTTT. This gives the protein CASSQDRGGLDTEAFF.

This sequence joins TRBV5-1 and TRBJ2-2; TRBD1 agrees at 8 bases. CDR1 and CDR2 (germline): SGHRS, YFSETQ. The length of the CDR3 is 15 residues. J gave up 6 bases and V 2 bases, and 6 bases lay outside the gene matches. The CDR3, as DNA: TGCGCCAGCAGCTTAGGGACAGGAACTTCCGGGGAGCTGTTTTTT. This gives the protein CASSLGTGTSGELFF.

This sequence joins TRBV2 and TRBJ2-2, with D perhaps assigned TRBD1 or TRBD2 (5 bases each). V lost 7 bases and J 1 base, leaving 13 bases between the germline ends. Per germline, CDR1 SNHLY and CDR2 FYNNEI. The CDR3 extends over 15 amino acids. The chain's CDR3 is CASTPGTVNTGELFF. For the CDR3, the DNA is TGTGCCAGCACCCCCGGGACGGTGAACACCGGGGAGCTGTTTTTT.

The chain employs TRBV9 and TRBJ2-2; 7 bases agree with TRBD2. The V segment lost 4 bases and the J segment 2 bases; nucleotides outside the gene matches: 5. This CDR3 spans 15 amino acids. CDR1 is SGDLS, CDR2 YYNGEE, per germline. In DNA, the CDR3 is TGTGCCAGCAGCCCCGGGGGGTCCAACACCGGGGAGCTGTTTTTT. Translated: CASSPGGSNTGELFF.

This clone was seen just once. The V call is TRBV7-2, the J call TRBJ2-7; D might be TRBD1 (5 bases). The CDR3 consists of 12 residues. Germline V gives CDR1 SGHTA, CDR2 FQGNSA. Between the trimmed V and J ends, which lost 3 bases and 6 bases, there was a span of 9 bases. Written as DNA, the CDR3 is TGTGCCAGCAGCTTTACAGGATCCGAGCAGTACTTC. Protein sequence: CASSFTGSEQYF. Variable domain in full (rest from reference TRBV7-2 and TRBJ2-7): GAGVSQSPSNKVTEKGKDVELRCDPISGHTALYWYRQSLGQGLEFLIYFQGNSAPDKSGLPSDRFSAERTGGSVSTLTIQRTQQEDSAVYLCASSFTGSEQYFGPGTRLTVT.

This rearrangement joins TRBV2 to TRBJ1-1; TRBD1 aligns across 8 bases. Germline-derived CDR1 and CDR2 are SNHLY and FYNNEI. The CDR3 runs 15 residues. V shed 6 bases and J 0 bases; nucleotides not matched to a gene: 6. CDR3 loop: CASRARQGMNTEAFF. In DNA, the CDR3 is TGTGCCAGCAGGGCCAGACAGGGGATGAACACTGAAGCTTTCTTT.

The CDR3 DNA follows: TGTGCCAGCAGCCAAGAACCAGGTAGGACAGGGGGTGGATACGAGCAGTACTTC. It is translated as CASSQEPGRTGGGYEQYF. V is TRBV14 and J is TRBJ2-7; 10 positions match TRBD1. CDR3 length: 18 amino acids. Trimming cost V 0 bases and J 4 bases; bases outside gene matches: 12. The germline CDR1 and CDR2 sequences are SGHDN and FVKESK.

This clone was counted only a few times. The chain's CDR3 is CASSINLGGGEKLFF. For the CDR3, the DNA is TGTGCCAGTAGTATAAATTTGGGGGGAGGCGAAAAACTGTTTTTT. The chain is built from TRBV19 and TRBJ1-4; a weak D match, TRBD1 (5 bases). The V end lost 2 bases, the J end lost 8 bases, and 15 bases lay between the germline ends. Germline lookup yields CDR1 LNHDA and CDR2 SQIVND (reference sequence). CDR3 length: 15 amino acids.

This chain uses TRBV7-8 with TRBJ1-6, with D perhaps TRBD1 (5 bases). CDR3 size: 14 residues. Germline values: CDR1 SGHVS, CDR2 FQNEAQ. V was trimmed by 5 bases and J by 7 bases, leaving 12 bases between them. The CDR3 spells CASSLDRGNSPLHF. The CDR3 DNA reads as TGTGCCAGCAGCCTCGACAGAGGGAATTCACCCCTCCACTTT.

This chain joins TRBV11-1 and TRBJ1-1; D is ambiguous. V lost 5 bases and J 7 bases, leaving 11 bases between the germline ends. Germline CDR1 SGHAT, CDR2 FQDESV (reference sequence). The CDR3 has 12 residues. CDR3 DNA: TGTGCCAGCAGCCCGTCGCAGAATGAAGCTTTCTTT. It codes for CASSPSQNEAFF.

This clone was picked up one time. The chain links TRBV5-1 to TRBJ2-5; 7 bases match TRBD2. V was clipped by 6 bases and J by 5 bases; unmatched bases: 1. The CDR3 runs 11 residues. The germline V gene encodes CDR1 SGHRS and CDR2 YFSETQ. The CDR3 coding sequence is TGCGCCAGCATGGGGGGGGAGACCCAGTACTTC. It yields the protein CASMGGETQYF.

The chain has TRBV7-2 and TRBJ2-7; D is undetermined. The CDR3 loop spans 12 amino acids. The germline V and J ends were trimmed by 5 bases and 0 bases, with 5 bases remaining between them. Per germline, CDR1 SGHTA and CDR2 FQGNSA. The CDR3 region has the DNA TGTGCCAGCAGCGCGAGCTCCTACGAGCAGTACTTC. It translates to CASSASSYEQYF.